This T cell receptor beta chain emerged from a study of CD8 T cells in Susac syndrome. Germline CDR1 and CDR2: SGHTA and FQGNSA. CDR3 length: 13 amino acids. Trimming removed 5 bases from V and 6 bases from J, with 11 bases in between. A quantity of about 0.5 to 1 ug RNA underwent reverse transcription using random hexamers. Amplification of the TCR beta CDR3 was carried out by immunoSEQ multiplex PCR, which spanned a total of 54 Vbeta and 13 Jbeta segments. TCRdb used MiXCR to reprocess the immunoSEQ multiplex PCR reads, holding one entry per CDR3 protein. The data contain roughly 200,000 distinct CDR3 sequences, roughly 95% of them singletons. Sequencing targeted TCR beta in blood CD8+ and CD4+ T cells. TEMRA cells were enriched by FACS, and CD4+ and CD8+ T cells were negatively isolated. This clonotype was detected only once.

The sample comprised CD4+ T cells from PBMCs. J is TRBJ1-5 and V is TRBV7-2; D might be TRBD1 (5 bases). The origin of this receptor is a human donor with multiple sclerosis. For the CDR3, the DNA is TGTGCCAGCAGCGGCCCGAGGGGTCAGCCCCAGCATTTT. Residues: CASSGPRGQPQHF.